This TCR beta chain was profiled in a study of CD8 T cells in Susac syndrome. The length of the CDR3 is 18 residues. CDR1 is DFQATT, CDR2 SNEGSKA, per germline (reference sequence). V lost 3 bases, J lost 1 base, and 24 bases lay in between. Study-level points and caveats: The study admitted that it had a relatively small number of individuals in its TCR sequencing and HLA analysis. There were 15 to 20 Susac-specific public clones in total CD8+ repertoires and a few in CD8+ TEMRA repertoires. The peak of CD8+ clonal expansion in Susac was seen in TEMRA cells and active patients.

In the case of this clonotype: Its antigen is unidentified.

RNA was extracted with the RNeasy kit, and a quantity of about 0.5 to 1 ug was reverse transcribed using random hexamers. TCR beta CDR3 was amplified by immunoSEQ covering 54 Vbeta and 13 Jbeta. TCRdb re-analysed the immunoSEQ multiplex PCR reads in MiXCR, keeping a single row per CDR3 protein. Altogether some 140,000 distinct CDR3 sequences are present, 85% to 95% being singletons, with the ten largest covering about 0.18%. This receptor was identified in a human donor with Susac syndrome. Sequencing used CD8+ T cells from PBMCs. The genes are TRBV20-1 and TRBJ1-1, with TRBD1 as a possible D gene (6 bases). CDR3 sequence: CSASRGFRVGQKNTEAFF. CDR3 nucleotide sequence: TGCAGTGCTAGCCGGGGATTTCGTGTGGGACAAAAGAACACTGAAGCTTTCTTT.